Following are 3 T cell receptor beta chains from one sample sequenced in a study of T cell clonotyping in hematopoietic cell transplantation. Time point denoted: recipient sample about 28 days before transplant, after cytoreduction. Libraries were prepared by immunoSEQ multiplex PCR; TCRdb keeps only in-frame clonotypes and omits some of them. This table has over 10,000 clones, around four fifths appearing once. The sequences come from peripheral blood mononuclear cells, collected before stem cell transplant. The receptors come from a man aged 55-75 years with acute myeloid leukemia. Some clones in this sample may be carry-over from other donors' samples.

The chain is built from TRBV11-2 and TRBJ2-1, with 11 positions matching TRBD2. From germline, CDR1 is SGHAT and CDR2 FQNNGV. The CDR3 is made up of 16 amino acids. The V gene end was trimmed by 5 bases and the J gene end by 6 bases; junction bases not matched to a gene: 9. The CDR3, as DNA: TGTGCCAGCAGCGCCCGGACTAGCGGGCGGAGCAATGAGCAGTTCTTC. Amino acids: CASSARTSGRSNEQFF.

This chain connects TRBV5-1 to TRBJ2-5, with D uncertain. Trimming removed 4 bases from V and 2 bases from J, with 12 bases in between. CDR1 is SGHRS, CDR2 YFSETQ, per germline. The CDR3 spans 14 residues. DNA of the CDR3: TGCGCCAGCAGCATTGGACCGAGTCAAGAGACCCAGTACTTC. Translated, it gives CASSIGPSQETQYF.

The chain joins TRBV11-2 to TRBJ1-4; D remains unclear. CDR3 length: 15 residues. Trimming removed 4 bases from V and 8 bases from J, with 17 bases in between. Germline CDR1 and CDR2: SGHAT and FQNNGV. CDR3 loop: CASSSRVGIREKLFF. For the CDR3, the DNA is TGTGCCAGCAGCTCCCGGGTGGGGATAAGGGAAAAACTGTTTTTT.